This TCR beta chain emerged from a study of CD8 T cells in ankylosing spondylitis (dated by TCRdb to 2017 to 2019). Concerning the study at large: T cell receptor beta repertoires were profiled in healthy donors and ankylosing spondylitis patients so that disease-linked TCR variants could be found. The full study cohort comprised 20 to 30 ankylosing spondylitis patients and about 110 healthy donors. Samples of peripheral blood were taken, and for ankylosing spondylitis patients, synovial fluid was collected as well.

The sequencer was an Illumina HiSeq 2500. Quantitative 5'-RACE with molecular barcodes was the method used to prepare the TCR beta libraries. The paper's data handling went like this. Disease-linked TCR variants were identified with a new computational method built on a probabilistic model of VDJ rearrangement. TCRdb reprocessed the public reads (quality trimming at Q25 with fastp, clone calling with MiXCR) and kept in-frame beta chains. Each entry is one CDR3 protein sequence, shown with its most common DNA and genes. The V and J calls were determined by TCRdb, not by the authors. The sample includes more than 150,000 distinct CDR3 sequences, with around a sixth observed a single time. The top ten clones comprise around 4.5% of the sample. V sheds 9 bases and J sheds 0 bases, leaving 16 bases between their ends. Including cysteine and phenylalanine, the CDR3 has 15 amino acids. Just CDR3 DNA is preserved here, 45 bases in frame from base 1. CDR1 MDHEN and CDR2 SYDVKM were looked up in the germline V gene.

Here is what the overall study found, with its caveats: A CD8+ phenotype was shown by the disease-linked clones, which were found at relatively low frequencies in peripheral blood. The disease-linked clones were reported as significantly enriched in matched synovial fluid samples from ankylosing spondylitis patients. Some motif variants were previously reported in synovial fluid and blood of reactive arthritis patients, suggesting common disease-initiation mechanisms. Blood from ankylosing spondylitis patients appeared to be characterized by a TCR beta motif composed of 7 to 9 highly homologous amino acid variants.

This clonotype was detected a few times. The clone's antigen remains unknown. Base qualities are not provided; no much larger clone lies one nucleotide away. The chain was built from TRBV28 and TRBJ2-3; D gene: possibly TRBD1, on 5 matching bases. The TCR sequence derives from a male donor aged 10 to 35 with ankylosing spondylitis or in good health (not recorded which). Donor details come from another sample of the same person, matched by shared clones. The sample comprised blood, either unsorted or a sorted T cell fraction (not recorded which). The DNA sequence is as follows: TGTGCCAGTAAAGTGGGGCGTACGAGCACAGATACGCAGTATTTT. Translated, this is CASKVGRTSTDTQYF.